Presented here are 22 T cell receptor beta chains from one specimen sequenced in a study of blood T cell repertoires in COVID-19. Using immunoSEQ multiplex PCR, the repertoire was profiled, and TCRdb retains in-frame clones only, with some absent. The sample records approximately 100,000 clones, about 87% being singletons. The sample consisted of peripheral blood. The source is a human donor with COVID-19, enrolled during active disease. The donor label of this sample is uncertain.

About this clone itself: At one boundary the junction diverges from the germline segment, which might be a read error. The V gene is TRBV6-4, the J gene TRBJ1-2; D is ambiguous. This CDR3 is 9 amino acids long. Per the germline V gene, CDR1 is MRHNA and CDR2 is SNTAGT. The CDR3 reads CASSGTALF. CDR3 in DNA: TGTGCCAGCAGTGGAACAGCCCTCTTC.

This rearrangement joins TRBV14 to TRBJ2-7; D uncertain. CDR1 SGHDN and CDR2 FVKESK come from the germline V gene. V lost 9 bases to trimming and J lost 0 bases, with 15 bases between them. CDR3 length equals 14 residues. CDR3 sequence (DNA): TGTGCCAGTGATGTTTTGAGTGTCTCCTACGAGCAGTACTTC. The encoded protein is CASDVLSVSYEQYF.

This clone appeared once. CDR3 protein: CASSQGLAGEAEQYF. The CDR3 DNA is TGTGCCAGCAGCCAAGGCCTAGCGGGAGAGGCGGAGCAGTACTTC. J is TRBJ2-7 and V is TRBV3-1 (or the pseudogene TRBV3-2), with 10 bases that match TRBD2. This CDR3 contains 15 residues. The trim removed 1 base at V and 7 bases at J, leaving 7 bases unmatched. The germline V gene has CDR1 LGHDT and CDR2 YNNKEL (reference sequence).

In nucleotides, the CDR3 is TGTGCCAGCAGCGGAGCGGCCGCGGGGGGAAACACCATATATTTT. Protein: CASSGAAAGGNTIYF. V and J are TRBV7-8 and TRBJ1-3; D is undetermined. The CDR3 is made up of 15 amino acids. Trimming left V 5 bases short and J 4 bases short, with 15 bases between. Germline V gene lookup returns CDR1 SGHVS and CDR2 FQNEAQ.

This clone was recorded a few times. CDR3 protein: CSVASGDVDNEQFF. DNA of the CDR3: TGCAGCGTTGCCAGCGGAGACGTCGACAATGAGCAGTTCTTC. V gene TRBV29-1 combines with J gene TRBJ2-1; TRBD2 is a possible D gene (5 bases). In germline, CDR1 is SQVTM, CDR2 ANQGSEA. V lost 4 bases, J lost 5 bases, and 15 bases lay in between. The CDR3 consists of 14 residues.

CDR3 sequence reads: CASSQESRTSGGDTQYF. CDR3 DNA sequence: TGCGCCAGCAGCCAAGAATCCCGGACTAGCGGGGGAGATACGCAGTATTTT. J is TRBJ2-3 and V is TRBV4-1; TRBD2 matches 13 bases. From germline, CDR1 is MGHRA and CDR2 YSYEKL. This CDR3 spans 17 amino acids. After removal of 0 bases from V and 5 bases from J, the junction contained 5 bases not matched to a gene.

The chain employs TRBV28 and TRBJ1-1; D gene uncertain. The V gene's germline CDR1 is MDHEN and CDR2 SYDVKM. CDR3 length equals 13 residues. Trimming cost V 7 bases and J 4 bases, with 13 bases left between them. CDR3 in amino acids: CASTGISGTEAFF. Here the CDR3 DNA reads TGTGCCAGCACCGGGATATCTGGCACTGAAGCTTTCTTT.

The chain is built from TRBV5-6 and TRBJ1-4; D gene uncertain. CDR1 SGHDT and CDR2 YYEEEE come from the germline V gene. The CDR3 is 14 residues long. V lost 0 bases to trimming and J lost 8 bases, with 11 bases between them. This chain's CDR3 is CASSLGGLQEKLFF. The CDR3 nucleotides are TGTGCCAGCAGCTTGGGTGGACTCCAAGAAAAACTGTTTTTT.

This sequence joins TRBV2 and TRBJ2-3, with 14 bases lining up with TRBD2. The CDR3 length is 15 residues. The V gene's germline CDR1 is SNHLY and CDR2 FYNNEI. The junction had 3 bases not matched to a gene; V was cut back by 8 bases and J by 2 bases. The CDR3 DNA sequence: TGTGCCAGCGCGGGACTAGCGGGGGTCACAGATACGCAGTATTTT. Its protein is CASAGLAGVTDTQYF.

This clone was found once. The chain carries TRBV6-1 and TRBJ1-4; TRBD1 matches 10 bases. J was trimmed by 8 bases and V by 1 base; bases with no gene match: 4. Germline loops: CDR1 MNHNS, CDR2 SASEGT. The CDR3 has 15 amino acids. This chain's CDR3 is CASSEGETGGEKLFF. CDR3 nucleotides: TGTGCCAGCAGTGAAGGGGAGACAGGGGGCGAAAAACTGTTTTTT.

The V gene is TRBV28, the J gene TRBJ1-2; D not certain. V was clipped by 3 bases and J by 8 bases, with 19 bases between them. The CDR3 sequence is 15 residues long. Germline CDR1 and CDR2: MDHEN and SYDVKM. Written as DNA, the CDR3 is TGTGCCAGCAGTTTGTACGGGCACCTGAGGGAGGGCTACACCTTC. Translating gives CASSLYGHLREGYTF.

V and J are TRBV5-4 and TRBJ2-1; a weak D match, TRBD2 (5 bases). The CDR3 is 15 residues long. Germline-derived CDR1 and CDR2 are SGHNT and YYREEE (reference sequence). V was cut by 4 bases and J by 5 bases, with 16 bases left in between. CDR3 DNA: TGTGCCAGCAGCCCCCCTTTGGGAGAAGACAATGAGCAGTTCTTC. It is translated as CASSPPLGEDNEQFF.

The genes are TRBV5-5 and TRBJ2-5, with TRBD1 matching 9 bases. The ends lost 0 bases at V and 5 bases at J; junction bases unmatched: 2. Germline CDR1 reads SGHKS; CDR2 reads YYEKEE (reference sequence). The CDR3 totals 14 residues. Written as DNA, the CDR3 is TGTGCCAGCAGCTTGGCCGGGACAGGGGAGACCCAGTACTTC. Its protein product is CASSLAGTGETQYF.

V and J are TRBV19 and TRBJ1-5; no reliable D call. This CDR3 comprises 14 residues. The V end was cut by 6 bases, the J end by 1 base, with 10 bases between. From germline, CDR1 is LNHDA and CDR2 SQIVND (reference sequence). The CDR3 region is CASSPLASNQPQHF. CDR3 coding DNA: TGTGCCAGTAGCCCTTTAGCGAGCAATCAGCCCCAGCATTTT. The variable domain in full, with the rest retrieved from reference TRBV19 and TRBJ1-5, is DGGITQSPKYLFRKEGQNVTLSCEQNLNHDAMYWYRQDPGQGLRLIYYSQIVNDFQKGDIAEGYSVSREKKESFPLTVTSAQKNPTAFYLCASSPLASNQPQHFGDGTRLSIL.

The chain combines TRBV6-5 with TRBJ2-3, with 9 bases lining up with TRBD1. Germline-derived CDR1 and CDR2 are MNHEY and SVGAGI. V lost 6 bases to trimming and J lost 3 bases; unmatched junction nucleotides: 4. The CDR3 runs 14 residues. This CDR3 reads CASRRTGETDTQYF. The CDR3, as DNA: TGTGCCAGCAGGAGGACAGGGGAAACAGATACGCAGTATTTT.

The chain recombines TRBV6-5 with TRBJ2-1; 7 bases match TRBD1. The J segment lost 7 bases and the V segment lost 6 bases, leaving 6 bases of the junction unmatched. The CDR3 has 13 residues. CDR1 and CDR2 from the germline V gene are MNHEY and SVGAGI. CDR3 residues: CASRATGRNEQFF. The DNA for the CDR3 is TGTGCCAGCAGGGCGACAGGGCGGAATGAGCAGTTCTTC.

The chain links TRBV5-4 to TRBJ2-3; D is unclear. The germline V and J ends were trimmed by 0 bases and 6 bases, with 8 bases remaining between them. There are 13 residues in the CDR3. Germline V gene lookup returns CDR1 SGHNT and CDR2 YYREEE (reference sequence). The CDR3 DNA is TGTGCCAGCAGCTTGGGCAGCAGGGATACGCAGTATTTT. It codes for CASSLGSRDTQYF.

The V call is TRBV19, the J call TRBJ2-1; 11 positions match TRBD2. The V gene's germline CDR1 is LNHDA and CDR2 SQIVND (reference sequence). The CDR3 loop spans 15 amino acids. With V trimmed by 4 bases and J by 3 bases, 2 bases remained unmatched. The CDR3 DNA reads as TGTGCCAGTAGTAGGGGACTAGCGGACTACAATGAGCAGTTCTTC. Amino acids: CASSRGLADYNEQFF.

This rearrangement joins TRBV6-5 to TRBJ1-1, with 9 bases identical to TRBD1. Per germline, CDR1 MNHEY and CDR2 SVGAGI. V shed 2 bases and J 6 bases; nucleotides not matched to a gene: 1. The CDR3 runs to 13 residues. The CDR3 sequence is CASSYRDRAEAFF. CDR3 sequence (DNA): TGTGCCAGCAGTTACCGGGACAGGGCTGAAGCTTTCTTT.

This rearrangement joins TRBV29-1 to TRBJ2-6; 7 bases fit TRBD1. The CDR3 spans 15 residues. Germline CDR1 and CDR2: SQVTM and ANQGSEA. V trimming: 4 bases; J trimming: 2 bases; junction bases outside the gene matches: 5. CDR3 sequence reads: CSVVEGAPGANVLTF. The CDR3 DNA reads TGCAGCGTTGTCGAGGGGGCGCCTGGGGCCAACGTCCTGACTTTC.

This chain joins TRBV7-9 and TRBJ1-2; 8 bases are shared with TRBD1. Germline CDR1 and CDR2: SEHNR and FQNEAQ (reference sequence). The CDR3 consists of 13 residues. V shed 5 bases and J 6 bases; nucleotides not matched to a gene: 5. The CDR3 is CASSLSGQDGYTF. For the CDR3, the DNA is TGTGCCAGCAGCCTTTCGGGACAGGATGGCTACACCTTC.

The chain joins TRBV15 to TRBJ1-2; perhaps TRBD1 as D (6 bases). Trimming removed 0 bases at V and 8 bases at J, with 13 bases between. This CDR3 has 14 amino acids. Looked up from germline, CDR1 is LNHNV and CDR2 is YYDKDF (reference sequence). Here the CDR3 reads CATSRDNRAGGYTF. The CDR3 DNA is TGTGCCACCAGCAGAGATAACAGGGCAGGCGGCTACACCTTC.